These T cell receptor beta chains were read from a single sample in a study of glioma-infiltrating T cells after dendritic cell vaccination. The method was immunoSEQ multiplex PCR; TCRdb's version includes in-frame clones alone and lacks a portion of them. The sample holds about 65,000 clones; approximately 89% are singletons and the top ten take 9.5% to 13%. Sequences were derived from blood, sampled after dendritic cell vaccination. The receptors were sampled from a human donor with glioblastoma. Each CDR3 is given with its conserved first and last residue. Each record gives: J gene, D gene, V gene, CDR3 length, clone size, CDR3 protein, CDR3 DNA. D genes are given only for firm matches. Size values are once, few and many counts, or a class for expanded clones, and some rows have none.

TRBJ1-1 | TRBD1 | TRBV5-1 | 14 | - | CASSWTGEGTEAFF | TGCGCCAGCAGCTGGACAGGGGAGGGCACTGAAGCTTTCTTT
TRBJ1-4 | - | TRBV28 | 17 | - | CASSLAGAGATNEKLFF | TGTGCCAGCAGTTTAGCAGGGGCAGGGGCAACTAATGAAAAACTGTTTTTT
TRBJ2-5 | - | TRBV5-6 | 14 | once | CASSRVAVQETQYF | TGTGCCAGCAGCCGGGTAGCTGTCCAAGAGACCCAGTACTTC
TRBJ2-3 | TRBD2 | TRBV5-1 | 18 | - | CASSSGLAGGLITDTQYF | TGCGCCAGCAGCTCCGGACTAGCGGGGGGGCTTATCACAGATACGCAGTATTTT
TRBJ2-1 | - | TRBV27 | 14 | once | CASSITGSYNEQFF | TGTGCCAGCAGCATTACAGGGTCCTACAATGAGCAGTTCTTC
TRBJ1-2 | - | TRBV19 | 13 | - | CASSGRPIYGYTF | TGTGCCAGTAGCGGCAGGCCAATCTATGGCTACACCTTC
TRBJ1-2 | TRBD1 | TRBV5-8 | 11 | - | CASGTGYGYTF | TGTGCCAGCGGGACAGGCTATGGCTACACCTTC
TRBJ1-2 | TRBD1 | TRBV5-1 | 15 | - | CASSSTGGIIYGYTF | TGCGCCAGCAGCTCTACAGGGGGCATAATCTATGGCTACACCTTC
TRBJ2-7 | TRBD2 | TRBV10-3 | 16 | - | CAISGLAEFSSYEQYF | TGTGCCATCAGTGGTCTAGCGGAGTTTAGCTCCTACGAGCAGTACTTC
TRBJ1-4 | - | TRBV9 | 14 | - | CASSVDVAGEKLFF | TGTGCCAGCAGCGTAGACGTCGCGGGTGAAAAACTGTTTTTT
TRBJ2-1 | - | TRBV5-1 | 15 | - | CASSPGGGLYNEQFF | TGCGCCAGCAGCCCAGGAGGCGGGCTATACAATGAGCAGTTCTTC
TRBJ1-3 | TRBD1 | TRBV5-6 | 19 | few | CASSYLGTGFSRSGNTIYF | TGTGCCAGCAGTTACCTCGGGACAGGGTTTAGCCGCTCTGGAAACACCATATATTTT
TRBJ1-1 | - | TRBV5-6 | 11 | - | CASSRTVEAFF | TGTGCCAGCAGCCGGACAGTCGAAGCTTTCTTT
TRBJ2-7 | TRBD2 | TRBV19 | 14 | - | CASSSSGGAYEQYF | TGTGCCAGTAGTTCTAGCGGGGGGGCATACGAGCAGTACTTC
TRBJ2-1 | - | TRBV5-1 | 15 | - | CASSDRSTNRNEQFF | TGCGCCAGCAGCGATAGAAGCACAAACAGGAATGAGCAGTTCTTC
TRBJ1-2 | TRBD1 | TRBV11-2 | 15 | once | CASSFPGQAIYGYTF | TGTGCCAGCAGCTTTCCGGGACAGGCGATTTATGGCTACACCTTC
TRBJ1-3 | - | TRBV18 | 17 | - | CASSPRPEGSSGNTIYF | TGTGCCAGCTCACCACGGCCTGAAGGGAGCTCTGGAAACACCATATATTTT
TRBJ2-4 | - | TRBV5-6 | 14 | - | CASGRGLAKNIQYF | TGTGCCAGCGGGCGGGGCCTAGCCAAAAACATTCAGTACTTC
TRBJ2-1 | - | TRBV7-9 | 14 | - | CASSLVSVWNEQFF | TGTGCCAGCAGCTTAGTGTCGGTCTGGAATGAGCAGTTCTTC
TRBJ1-4 | - | TRBV19 | 15 | - | CASRSIDRTNEKLFF | TGTGCCAGCCGCTCGATCGACAGGACTAATGAAAAACTGTTTTTT
TRBJ2-3 | TRBD1 | TRBV5-1 | 16 | once | CASSLLGDRVTDTQYF | TGCGCCAGCAGCTTGCTAGGGGACAGGGTAACAGATACGCAGTATTTT
TRBJ2-2 | TRBD2 | TRBV9 | 18 | - | CASSVPKPGGASTGELFF | TGTGCCAGCAGCGTACCAAAACCGGGGGGGGCCAGCACCGGGGAGCTGTTTTTT
TRBJ2-1 | - | TRBV10-3 | 14 | - | CAISERTGGGEQFF | TGTGCCATCAGTGAGCGCACAGGGGGGGGTGAGCAGTTCTTC
TRBJ2-1 | TRBD2 | TRBV30 | 15 | - | CAWAPLAGLKSEQFF | TGTGCCTGGGCCCCACTAGCGGGGTTAAAGAGTGAGCAGTTCTTC
TRBJ2-1 | TRBD1 | TRBV5-4 | 15 | - | CASSQTGGSNNEQFF | TGTGCCAGCAGTCAGACAGGGGGCTCTAACAATGAGCAGTTCTTC
TRBJ1-2 | - | TRBV10-3 | 15 | - | CAISEVEGPNYGYTF | TGTGCCATCAGTGAGGTGGAGGGGCCTAACTATGGCTACACCTTC
TRBJ2-7 | - | TRBV7-2 | 16 | - | CASSLAGRVISYEQYF | TGTGCCAGCAGCTTAGCTGGGAGAGTTATATCCTACGAGCAGTACTTC
TRBJ1-2 | TRBD1 | TRBV6-1 | 14 | - | CASRQTGKYYGYTF | TGTGCCAGCAGGCAGACAGGGAAGTACTATGGCTACACCTTC
TRBJ2-1 | TRBD2 | TRBV11-3 | 17 | - | CASSLAGTSGTNNEQFF | TGTGCCAGCAGCTTGGCCGGGACTAGCGGGACAAACAATGAGCAGTTCTTC
TRBJ2-7 | TRBD1 | TRBV18 | 14 | - | CASSPRTGDHEQYF | TGTGCCAGCTCACCGAGGACAGGGGACCACGAGCAGTACTTC
TRBJ2-2 | TRBD2 | TRBV2 | 14 | - | CASRTSGNTGELFF | TGTGCCAGTAGGACTAGCGGGAACACCGGGGAGCTGTTTTTT
TRBJ1-2 | TRBD1 | TRBV4-3 | 16 | - | CASSPGTGSPYYGYTF | TGCGCCAGCAGCCCTGGGACAGGGAGTCCTTACTATGGCTACACCTTC
TRBJ2-5 | TRBD2 | TRBV7-2 | 15 | - | CASSLSGSQGETQYF | TGTGCCAGCAGCCTTAGCGGGAGTCAGGGGGAGACCCAGTACTTC
TRBJ2-2 | - | TRBV10-3 | 11 | - | CAISSTGELFF | TGTGCCATATCTAGCACCGGGGAGCTGTTTTTT
TRBJ1-2 | TRBD1 | TRBV5-1 | 14 | - | CASSSGQGDYGYTF | TGCGCCAGCAGCTCAGGACAGGGGGACTATGGCTACACCTTC
TRBJ1-2 | TRBD1 | TRBV6-1 | 15 | - | CASSAGQGAGYGYTF | TGTGCCAGCAGTGCTGGACAGGGGGCCGGCTATGGCTACACCTTC
TRBJ1-1 | - | TRBV6-1 | 14 | - | CASSDQEMNTEAFF | TGTGCCAGCAGTGATCAGGAAATGAACACTGAAGCTTTCTTT
TRBJ2-1 | - | TRBV7-2 | 14 | - | CASSLGGSYNEQFF | TGTGCCAGCAGCTTAGGAGGCTCCTACAATGAGCAGTTCTTC
TRBJ1-3 | TRBD1 | TRBV7-7 | 14 | - | CASSPDRAGNTIYF | TGTGCCAGCAGCCCCGACAGGGCTGGAAACACCATATATTTT
TRBJ2-4 | TRBD2 | TRBV10-2 | 18 | - | CASRPTKLAGGPKNIQYF | TGCGCCAGCCGACCCACGAAACTAGCGGGGGGACCCAAAAACATTCAGTACTTC
TRBJ1-6 | - | TRBV6-1 | 13 | - | CATTTVEGSPLHF | TGTGCCACCACAACCGTTGAGGGTTCACCCCTCCACTTT
TRBJ1-2 | - | TRBV19 | 14 | - | CASSIVARASGYTF | TGTGCCAGTAGTATAGTTGCCAGGGCTTCTGGCTACACCTTC
TRBJ1-5 | - | TRBV11-2 | 14 | - | CASSFRGGNQPQHF | TGTGCCAGCAGCTTCAGGGGAGGGAATCAGCCCCAGCATTTT
TRBJ2-3 | - | TRBV5-1 | 15 | - | CASSVDGTSTDTQYF | TGCGCCAGCAGCGTGGACGGGACTAGCACAGATACGCAGTATTTT
TRBJ2-6 | - | TRBV16 | 15 | few | CASSPGSSGANVLTF | TGTGCCAGCAGCCCGGGGAGCTCTGGGGCCAACGTCCTGACTTTC
TRBJ2-1 | - | TRBV7-6 | 14 | - | CASSLDRAVNEQFF | TGTGCCAGCAGCTTAGACAGGGCAGTAAATGAGCAGTTCTTC
TRBJ2-5 | TRBD2 | TRBV10-3 | 13 | - | CAIKGGAQETQYF | TGTGCCATCAAGGGAGGGGCCCAAGAGACCCAGTACTTC
TRBJ1-5 | - | TRBV7-9 | 13 | - | CASSLGSDQPQHF | TGTGCCAGCAGCTTGGGCAGTGATCAGCCCCAGCATTTT